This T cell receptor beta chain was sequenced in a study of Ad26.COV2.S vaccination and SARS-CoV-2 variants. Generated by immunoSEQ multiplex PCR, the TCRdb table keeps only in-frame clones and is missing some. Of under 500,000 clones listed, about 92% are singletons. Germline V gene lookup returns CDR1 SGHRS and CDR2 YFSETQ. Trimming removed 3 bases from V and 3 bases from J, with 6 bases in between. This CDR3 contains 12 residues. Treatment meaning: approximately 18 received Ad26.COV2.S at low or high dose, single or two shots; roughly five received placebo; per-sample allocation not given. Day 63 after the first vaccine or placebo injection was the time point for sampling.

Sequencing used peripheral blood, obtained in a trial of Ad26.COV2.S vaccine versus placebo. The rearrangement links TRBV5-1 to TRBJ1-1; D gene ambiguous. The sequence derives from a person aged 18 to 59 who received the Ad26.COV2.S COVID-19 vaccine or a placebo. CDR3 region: CASSSSDTEAFF. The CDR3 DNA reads TGCGCCAGCAGCTCCTCGGACACTGAAGCTTTCTTT.